The clone carrying this TCR beta chain showed up many times. This entry belongs to a study of T cell repertoires in cytomegalovirus infection. TCRdb re-called the reads through MiXCR, storing one row per CDR3 protein. The profile shows 300,000 or so distinct CDR3 sequences, over 20% of them singletons. Per the germline V gene, CDR1 is SGHVS and CDR2 is FNYEAQ. The CDR3 has 14 residues. The junction had 6 bases not matched to a gene; V was cut back by 5 bases and J by 5 bases. The chain is built from TRBV7-6 and TRBJ2-3; TRBD2 aligns across 8 bases. The sequencing sample was made of PBMCs. This TCR came from a human donor in good health (CMV status not recorded). Some clones in this sample may be carry-over from other donors' samples. The CDR3 spells CASSITSGRDTQYF. The CDR3 coding sequence is TGTGCCAGCAGCATAACTAGCGGAAGAGATACGCAGTATTTT.